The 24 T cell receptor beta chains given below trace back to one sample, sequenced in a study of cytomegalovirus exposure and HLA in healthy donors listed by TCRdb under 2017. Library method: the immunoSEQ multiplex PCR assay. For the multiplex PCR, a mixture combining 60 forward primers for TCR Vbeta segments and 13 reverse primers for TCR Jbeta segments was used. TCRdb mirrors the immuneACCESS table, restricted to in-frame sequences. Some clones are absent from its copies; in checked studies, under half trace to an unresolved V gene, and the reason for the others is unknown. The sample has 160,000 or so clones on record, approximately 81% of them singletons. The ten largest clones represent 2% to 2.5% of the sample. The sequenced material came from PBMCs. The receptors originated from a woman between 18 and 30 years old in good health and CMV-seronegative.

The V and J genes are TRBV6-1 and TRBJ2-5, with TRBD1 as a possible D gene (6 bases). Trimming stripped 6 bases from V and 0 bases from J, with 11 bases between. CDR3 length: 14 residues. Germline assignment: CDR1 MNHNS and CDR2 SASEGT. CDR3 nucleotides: TGTGCCAGCAGCCTCCAGGGGTACCAAGAGACCCAGTACTTC. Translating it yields CASSLQGYQETQYF.

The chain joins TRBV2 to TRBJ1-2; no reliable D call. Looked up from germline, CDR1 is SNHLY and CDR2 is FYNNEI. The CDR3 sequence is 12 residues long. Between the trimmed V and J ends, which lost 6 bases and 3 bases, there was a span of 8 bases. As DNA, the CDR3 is TGTGCCAGCAGGGAGGGTTACTATGGCTACACCTTC. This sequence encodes CASREGYYGYTF.

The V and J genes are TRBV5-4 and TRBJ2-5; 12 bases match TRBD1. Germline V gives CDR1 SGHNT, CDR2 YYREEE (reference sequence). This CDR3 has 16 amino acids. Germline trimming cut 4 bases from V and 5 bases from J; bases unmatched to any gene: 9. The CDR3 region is CASSLRDRGPGETQYF. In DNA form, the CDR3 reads TGTGCCAGCAGCCTCCGGGACAGGGGGCCTGGGGAGACCCAGTACTTC.

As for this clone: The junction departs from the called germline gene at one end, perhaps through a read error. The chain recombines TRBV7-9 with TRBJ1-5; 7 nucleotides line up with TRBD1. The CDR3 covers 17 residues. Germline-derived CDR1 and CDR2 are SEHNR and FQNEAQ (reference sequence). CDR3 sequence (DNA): TGTTCCAGCAGCTCGTCGTTGGGGACAGATAGCAATCAGCCCCAGCATTTT. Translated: CSSSSSLGTDSNQPQHF.

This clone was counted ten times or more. CDR3 loop: CASSPQNYGYTF. CDR3 nucleotide sequence: TGTGCCAGCAGCCCCCAGAACTATGGCTACACCTTC. V is TRBV6-1 and J is TRBJ1-2, with no clear D. Trimming pared 6 bases from V and 2 bases from J, leaving 7 bases between. The CDR3 sequence is 12 residues long. CDR1 and CDR2 (germline): MNHNS, SASEGT.

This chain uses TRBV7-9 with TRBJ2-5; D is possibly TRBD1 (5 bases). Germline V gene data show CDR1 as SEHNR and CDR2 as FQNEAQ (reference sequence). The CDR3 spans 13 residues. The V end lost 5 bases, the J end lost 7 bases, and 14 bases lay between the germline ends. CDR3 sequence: CASSPQVSGTQYF. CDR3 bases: TGTGCCAGCAGCCCACAGGTGTCAGGGACCCAGTACTTC.

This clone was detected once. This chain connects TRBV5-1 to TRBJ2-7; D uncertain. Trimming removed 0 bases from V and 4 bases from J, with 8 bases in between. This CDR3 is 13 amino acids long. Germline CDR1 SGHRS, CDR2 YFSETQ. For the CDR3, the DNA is TGCGCCAGCAGCTTGGGACACCTTTACGAGCAGTACTTC. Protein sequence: CASSLGHLYEQYF.

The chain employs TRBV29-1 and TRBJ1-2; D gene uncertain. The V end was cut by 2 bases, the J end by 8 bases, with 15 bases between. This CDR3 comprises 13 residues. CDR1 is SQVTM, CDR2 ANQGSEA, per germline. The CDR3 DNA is TGCAGCGTTGAACTATTTGGGCAGACGGGCTACACCTTC. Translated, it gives CSVELFGQTGYTF.

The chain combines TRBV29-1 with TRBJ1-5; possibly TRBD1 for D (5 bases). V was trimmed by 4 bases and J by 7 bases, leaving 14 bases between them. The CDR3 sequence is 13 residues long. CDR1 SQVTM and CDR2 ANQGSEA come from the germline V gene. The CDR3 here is CSVGGGAGQPQHF. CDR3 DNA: TGCAGCGTTGGGGGCGGGGCCGGGCAGCCCCAGCATTTT.

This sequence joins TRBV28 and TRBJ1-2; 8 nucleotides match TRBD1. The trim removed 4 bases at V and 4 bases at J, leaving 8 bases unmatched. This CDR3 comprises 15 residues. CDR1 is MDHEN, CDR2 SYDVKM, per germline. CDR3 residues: CASSSGQGLVYGYTF. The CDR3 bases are TGTGCCAGCAGTTCCGGACAGGGATTGGTCTATGGCTACACCTTC.

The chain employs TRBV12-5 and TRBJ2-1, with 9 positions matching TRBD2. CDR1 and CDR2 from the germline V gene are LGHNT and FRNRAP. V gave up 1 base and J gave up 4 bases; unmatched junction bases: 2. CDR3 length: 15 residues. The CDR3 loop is CASGLGTSVYNEQFF. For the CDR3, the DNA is TGTGCTAGTGGTTTGGGGACTAGCGTATACAATGAGCAGTTCTTC.

The CDR3 loop reads CATRYGFAYNEQFF. CDR3 DNA sequence: TGTGCCACCAGGTACGGGTTCGCCTACAATGAGCAGTTCTTC. The chain recombines TRBV7-9 with TRBJ2-1; D uncertain. The CDR3 has 14 residues. The germline gives CDR1 SEHNR, CDR2 FQNEAQ (reference sequence). Trimming shortened V by 10 bases and J by 2 bases, and 15 bases separated the two germline ends.

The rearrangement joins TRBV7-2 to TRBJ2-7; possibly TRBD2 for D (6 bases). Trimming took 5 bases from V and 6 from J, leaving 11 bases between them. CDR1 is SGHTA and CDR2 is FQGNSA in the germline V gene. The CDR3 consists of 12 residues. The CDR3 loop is CASSLTSLEQYF. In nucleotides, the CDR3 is TGTGCCAGCAGCCTCACTAGCCTCGAGCAGTACTTC. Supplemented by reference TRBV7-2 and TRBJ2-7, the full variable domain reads GAGVSQSPSNKVTEKGKDVELRCDPISGHTALYWYRQSLGQGLEFLIYFQGNSAPDKSGLPSDRFSAERTGGSVSTLTIQRTQQEDSAVYLCASSLTSLEQYFGPGTRLTVT.

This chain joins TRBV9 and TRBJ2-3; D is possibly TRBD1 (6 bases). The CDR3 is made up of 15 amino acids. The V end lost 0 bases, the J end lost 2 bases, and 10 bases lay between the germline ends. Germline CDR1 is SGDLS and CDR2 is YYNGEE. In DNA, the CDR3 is TGTGCCAGCAGCGTAGCAGGGGTTAACACAGATACGCAGTATTTT. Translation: CASSVAGVNTDTQYF.

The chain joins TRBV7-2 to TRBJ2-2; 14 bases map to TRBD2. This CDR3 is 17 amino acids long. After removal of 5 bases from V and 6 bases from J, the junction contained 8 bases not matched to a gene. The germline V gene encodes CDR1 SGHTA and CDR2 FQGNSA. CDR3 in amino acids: CASSGTSGRARAGELFF. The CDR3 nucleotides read TGTGCCAGCAGCGGGACTAGCGGGAGAGCTCGGGCCGGGGAGCTGTTTTTT.

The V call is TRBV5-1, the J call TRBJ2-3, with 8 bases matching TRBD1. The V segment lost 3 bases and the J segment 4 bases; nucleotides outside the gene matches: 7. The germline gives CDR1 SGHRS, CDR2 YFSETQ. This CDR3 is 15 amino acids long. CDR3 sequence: CASSSGQGAADTQYF. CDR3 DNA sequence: TGCGCCAGCAGCTCCGGACAGGGTGCGGCAGATACGCAGTATTTT.

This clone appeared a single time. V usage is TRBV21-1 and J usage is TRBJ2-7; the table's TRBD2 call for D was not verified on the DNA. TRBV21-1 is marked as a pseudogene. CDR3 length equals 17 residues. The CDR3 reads CASKDRGIAGAPYEQYF. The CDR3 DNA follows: TGTGCCAGTAAGGACAGGGGTATAGCGGGAGCTCCCTACGAGCAGTACTTC.

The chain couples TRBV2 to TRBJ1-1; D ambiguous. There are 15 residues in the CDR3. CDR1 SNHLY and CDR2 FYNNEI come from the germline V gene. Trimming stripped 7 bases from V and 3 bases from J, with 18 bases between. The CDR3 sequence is CASTPDAGWDTEAFF. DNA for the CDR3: TGTGCCAGCACCCCCGACGCAGGTTGGGACACTGAAGCTTTCTTT.

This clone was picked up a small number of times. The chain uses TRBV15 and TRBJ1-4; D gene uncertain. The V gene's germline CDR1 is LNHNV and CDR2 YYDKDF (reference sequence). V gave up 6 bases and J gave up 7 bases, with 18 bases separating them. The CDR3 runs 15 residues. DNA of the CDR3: TGTGCCACCAGTACCCGGCCGGGGTCGGGTGAAAAACTGTTTTTT. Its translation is CATSTRPGSGEKLFF.

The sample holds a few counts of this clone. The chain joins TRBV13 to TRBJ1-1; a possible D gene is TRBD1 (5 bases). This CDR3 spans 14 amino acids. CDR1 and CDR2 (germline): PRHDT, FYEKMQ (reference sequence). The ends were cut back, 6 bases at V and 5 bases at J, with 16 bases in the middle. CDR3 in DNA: TGTGCCAGCAGTGATGGGGGGATGAGGACTGAAGCTTTCTTT. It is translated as CASSDGGMRTEAFF.

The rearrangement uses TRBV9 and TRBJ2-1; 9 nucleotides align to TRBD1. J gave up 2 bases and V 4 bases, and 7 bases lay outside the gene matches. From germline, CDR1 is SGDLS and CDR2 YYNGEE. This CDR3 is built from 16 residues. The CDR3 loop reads CASSFMGQGTYNEQFF. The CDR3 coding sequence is TGTGCCAGCAGCTTCATGGGACAGGGCACCTACAATGAGCAGTTCTTC. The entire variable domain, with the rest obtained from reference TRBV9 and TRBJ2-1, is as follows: DSGVTQTPKHLITATGQRVTLRCSPRSGDLSVYWYQQSLDQGLQFLIQYYNGEERAKGNILERFSAQQFPDLHSELNLSSLELGDSALYFCASSFMGQGTYNEQFFGPGTRLTVL.

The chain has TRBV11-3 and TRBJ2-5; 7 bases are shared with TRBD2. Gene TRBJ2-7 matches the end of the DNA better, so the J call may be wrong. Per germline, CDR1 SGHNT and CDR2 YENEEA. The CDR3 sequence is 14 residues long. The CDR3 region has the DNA TGTGCCAGCAGTTCGGGGAGGGCCCACGACGAGCAGTACTTC. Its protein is CASSSGRAHDEQYF.

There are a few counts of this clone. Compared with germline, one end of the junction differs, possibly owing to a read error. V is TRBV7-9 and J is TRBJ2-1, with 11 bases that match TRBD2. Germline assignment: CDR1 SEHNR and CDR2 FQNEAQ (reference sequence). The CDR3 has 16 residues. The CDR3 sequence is CSSSLELAGVPDEQFF. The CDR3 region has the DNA TGTTCCAGCAGCTTAGAACTAGCGGGAGTACCGGATGAGCAGTTCTTC.

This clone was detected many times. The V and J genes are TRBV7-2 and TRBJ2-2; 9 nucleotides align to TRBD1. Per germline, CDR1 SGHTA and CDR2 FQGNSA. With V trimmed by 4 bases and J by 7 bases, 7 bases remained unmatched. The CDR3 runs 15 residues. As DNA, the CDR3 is TGTGCCAGCAGCTCCCGGGACAGGGCGGACGGGGAGCTGTTTTTT. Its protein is CASSSRDRADGELFF.